This T cell receptor (beta chain) originates from a study of shared clonotypes between healthy human individuals. Findings and limits, study-wide: Compared with memory subsets, naive subsets generally had larger estimated richness.

Naive CD45RA+ and memory CD45RA-negative subsets were split from CD4+ cells. This CDR3 has 13 amino acids. Germline V gene lookup returns CDR1 SQVTM and CDR2 ANQGSEA. Trimming cost V 3 bases and J 3 bases, with 12 bases left between them. In the case of this clone: Its antigen is unknown.

Original data processing: Sequence data from immunoSEQ were junction-only and lacked quality scores; consequently, filtering differed. Measured with immunoSEQ multiplex PCR; TCRdb has only the in-frame clones, and not every one. Clonal size and the V and J genes are those of that table, whereas D and trimming came from the DNA. The data show millions of clones, approximately 93% seen once. The TCR sequence derives from a man aged 18 to 29 in good health. Some clones in this sample may be carry-over from other donors' samples. The source material was naive CD4+ T cells from PBMCs. Subset specified: CD45RA+ positively selected. This chain uses TRBV29-1 with TRBJ2-7; no clear D gene. CDR3 residues: CSVDGAKFYEQYF. CDR3 sequence (DNA): TGCAGCGTTGATGGAGCCAAATTCTACGAGCAGTACTTC.